The entry that follows covers one T cell receptor (beta chain) sequence. Its antigen is still unknown. This sample is drawn from a study of cytomegalovirus exposure and HLA in healthy donors. Findings of the study overall: Apart from CMV serostatus, no immune exposure information was available.

This PCR relied on a set of 60 Vbeta primers and 13 Jbeta primers. The data were produced by immunoSEQ multiplex PCR, yet TCRdb's version contains in-frame clones alone and is incomplete. The sample holds about 180,000 clones, roughly 81% seen once. The CDR3 loop spans 13 amino acids. Germline V lookup: CDR1 MNHEY, CDR2 SMNVEV (reference sequence). Trimming removed 3 bases from V and 7 bases from J, with 10 bases in between. The sequencing input was PBMCs. The chain uses TRBV27 and TRBJ1-5; no definite D call. This TCR derives from a girl aged 5-17 years in good health and CMV-seropositive. CDR3 loop: CASSFYGEQPQHF. The CDR3 DNA reads TGTGCCAGCAGTTTCTATGGGGAGCAGCCCCAGCATTTT.